These 18 T cell receptor beta chains were all obtained from the same sample, sequenced in a study of cytomegalovirus exposure and HLA in healthy donors (dated by TCRdb to about 2017). The library relied on the immunoSEQ multiplex PCR assay. The multiplex PCR relied on a mix of 60 forward primers for TCR Vbeta segments and 13 reverse primers for TCR Jbeta segments. This is the immuneACCESS table as TCRdb keeps it, with only in-frame sequences that have V and J called. A part of the clones is gone; compared with another copy, unresolved V genes explain less than half, and the rest is unexplained. The sample table records about 150,000 clones; roughly 80% of these occur just once. Less than 3% of the sample belongs to the ten largest clones. Sequencing was performed on PBMCs. The receptors here all came from a young woman in good health and CMV-seronegative.

This clone has a single count. This chain uses TRBV5-4 with TRBJ2-3; D remains unclear. Germline-derived CDR1 and CDR2 are SGHNT and YYREEE (reference sequence). V lost 6 bases and J 0 bases, leaving 14 bases between the germline ends. This CDR3 spans 15 amino acids. Here the CDR3 reads CASTFGQASTDTQYF. In DNA, the CDR3 is TGTGCCAGCACCTTTGGGCAGGCTAGCACAGATACGCAGTATTTT.

J is TRBJ1-2 and V is TRBV13; tentatively, D is TRBD1 (6 bases). Germline lookup yields CDR1 PRHDT and CDR2 FYEKMQ (reference sequence). V shed 5 bases and J shed 2 bases, with 18 bases lying between them. The CDR3 totals 16 residues. This chain's CDR3 is CASSNLPTGYNYGYTF. The CDR3, as DNA: TGTGCCAGCAGCAACCTACCCACAGGGTACAACTATGGCTACACCTTC.

This clone was counted only a few times. The chain recombines TRBV27 with TRBJ2-5, with TRBD1 matching 11 bases. Germline V lookup: CDR1 MNHEY, CDR2 SMNVEV (reference sequence). Trimming removed 5 bases from V and 5 bases from J; junction bases left unmatched: 4. The CDR3 runs 14 residues. The CDR3 bases are TGTGCCAGCAGTCCATGGGACAGGGGGGAGACCCAGTACTTC. As protein: CASSPWDRGETQYF.

This chain joins TRBV13 and TRBJ2-2, with D maybe TRBD2 (5 bases). From germline, CDR1 is PRHDT and CDR2 FYEKMQ (reference sequence). CDR3 length: 17 amino acids. Trimming shortened V by 1 base and J by 6 bases, and 18 bases separated the two germline ends. The CDR3 protein is CASSLVLGVPRPGELFF. CDR3 bases: TGTGCCAGCAGCTTAGTCCTCGGGGTCCCTCGGCCCGGGGAGCTGTTTTTT.

The table lists this clone with a count of one. This chain uses TRBV7-6 with TRBJ1-6; D is undetermined. The ends were cut back, 6 bases at V and 3 bases at J, with 18 bases in the middle. The CDR3 is 17 residues long. Germline loops: CDR1 SGHVS, CDR2 FNYEAQ. CDR3 DNA: TGTGCCAGCAGTATTACGACATTACCTCACTATAATTCACCCCTCCACTTT. Residues: CASSITTLPHYNSPLHF.

V usage is TRBV19 and J usage is TRBJ1-5; 7 nucleotides line up with TRBD1. Germline CDR1 reads LNHDA; CDR2 reads SQIVND (reference sequence). The CDR3 consists of 13 residues. Losses at the gene ends were 10 bases for V and 4 bases for J; bases not matched to a gene: 7. CDR3 in DNA: TGTGCCACCACGGGACAGCTGAATCAGCCCCAGCATTTT. This encodes CATTGQLNQPQHF. The full variable domain, its missing parts supplied by reference TRBV19 and TRBJ1-5, is DGGITQSPKYLFRKEGQNVTLSCEQNLNHDAMYWYRQDPGQGLRLIYYSQIVNDFQKGDIAEGYSVSREKKESFPLTVTSAQKNPTAFYLCATTGQLNQPQHFGDGTRLSIL.

The V call is TRBV4-1, the J call TRBJ1-2, with a tentative D call TRBD1 (6 bases). Germline loops: CDR1 MGHRA, CDR2 YSYEKL. The V and J ends lost 0 bases and 5 bases respectively, with 16 bases between them. The CDR3 contains 16 residues. In DNA, the CDR3 is TGCGCCAGCAGCCAAGATCGGGCCGCACAGGGTTATGGCTACACCTTC. Protein product: CASSQDRAAQGYGYTF.

The rearrangement links TRBV27 to TRBJ2-2, with a weak D call TRBD1 (6 bases). This CDR3 spans 13 amino acids. Germline values: CDR1 MNHEY, CDR2 SMNVEV (reference sequence). The germline V and J ends were trimmed by 11 bases and 0 bases, with 10 bases remaining between them. The CDR3 loop reads CAGGSPNTGELFF. The DNA of the CDR3 is TGTGCCGGGGGCTCGCCGAACACCGGGGAGCTGTTTTTT.

J is TRBJ2-7 and V is TRBV6-5, with a weak D call TRBD1 (6 bases). The CDR3 consists of 14 residues. Trimming pared 5 bases from V and 4 bases from J, leaving 15 bases between. In germline, CDR1 is MNHEY, CDR2 SVGAGI. The CDR3 protein is CASSPTRGQYEQYF. Here the CDR3 DNA reads TGTGCCAGCAGTCCAACCCGTGGACAGTACGAGCAGTACTTC.

V and J are TRBV4-2 and TRBJ1-2; 7 bases match TRBD1. V was clipped by 3 bases and J by 8 bases; unmatched bases: 6. The CDR3 spans 13 residues. CDR1 is LGHNA, CDR2 YNFKEQ, per germline. The CDR3 reads CASSHATGQGYTF. CDR3 DNA: TGTGCCAGCAGCCATGCGACAGGGCAAGGCTACACCTTC.

The chain joins TRBV7-2 to TRBJ1-1; 9 nucleotides agree with TRBD1. The CDR3 loop spans 15 amino acids. Looked up from germline, CDR1 is SGHTA and CDR2 is FQGNSA. V shed 4 bases and J 5 bases; nucleotides not matched to a gene: 8. The chain's CDR3 is CASSWMDRGGTEAFF. The CDR3 coding sequence is TGTGCCAGCAGCTGGATGGACAGGGGAGGGACTGAAGCTTTCTTT.

The gene calls are TRBV6-6 and TRBJ2-5; TRBD2 aligns across 15 bases. The last part of the DNA fits TRBJ2-7 better; the J call may be wrong. The length of the CDR3 is 16 residues. Germline V gene sequence: CDR1 MNHNY, CDR2 SVGAGI (reference sequence). The DNA of the CDR3 is TGTGCCAGCAGTCCCGGACTAGCGGGAGGGAGCTACGAGCAGTACTTC. This gives the protein CASSPGLAGGSYEQYF.

V is TRBV11-2 and J is TRBJ2-7; perhaps TRBD1 as D (5 bases). Trimming removed 0 bases from V and 0 bases from J, with 12 bases in between. This CDR3 is built from 16 residues. Germline V gene sequence: CDR1 SGHAT, CDR2 FQNNGV. The CDR3 spells CASSLDLDSRSYEQYF. The CDR3 DNA sequence: TGTGCCAGCAGCTTAGATCTTGACAGTCGCTCCTACGAGCAGTACTTC.

This clone was observed a few times. This rearrangement joins TRBV30 to TRBJ1-1; D is unclear. CDR3 length: 13 amino acids. CDR1 and CDR2 (germline): GTSNPN, SVGIG (reference sequence). V lost 4 bases to trimming and J lost 0 bases, with 9 bases between them. CDR3 loop: CAWTIEMNTEAFF. Here the CDR3 DNA reads TGTGCCTGGACCATAGAAATGAACACTGAAGCTTTCTTT.

The J gene is TRBJ1-5, the V gene TRBV27; no clear D. Trimming removed 3 bases at V and 10 bases at J, with 7 bases between. Germline CDR1 and CDR2: MNHEY and SMNVEV (reference sequence). The CDR3 runs to 11 residues. The CDR3 nucleotides read TGTGCCAGCAGTTTCGAGGGTCCCCAGCATTTT. Amino acid sequence: CASSFEGPQHF.

The chain combines TRBV27 with TRBJ2-5, with TRBD1 identical over 10 bases. CDR1 MNHEY and CDR2 SMNVEV come from the germline V gene (reference sequence). The CDR3 is made up of 15 amino acids. Trimming took 5 bases from V and 5 from J; bases not matched to a gene: 8. The CDR3 sequence: CASSRGTGVMETQYF. The DNA for the CDR3 is TGTGCCAGCAGTAGAGGGACAGGGGTTATGGAGACCCAGTACTTC.

The J gene is TRBJ2-1, the V gene TRBV19; D is unresolved. Germline CDR1 LNHDA, CDR2 SQIVND (reference sequence). This CDR3 region has 13 residues. V was clipped by 3 bases and J by 2 bases, with 5 bases between them. Here the CDR3 DNA reads TGTGCCAGTAGTATTTATCCCTACAATGAGCAGTTCTTC. Translated: CASSIYPYNEQFF.

CDR3 in DNA: TGTGCCAGCAGTGAGAGTAGCGGAAGCTCCTACAATGAGCAGTTCTTC. Protein product: CASSESSGSSYNEQFF. V gene TRBV2 combines with J gene TRBJ2-1, with D possibly being TRBD2 (6 bases). Germline CDR1 and CDR2: SNHLY and FYNNEI. There are 16 residues in the CDR3. V was clipped by 3 bases and J by 0 bases, with 12 bases between them.